This entry features one T cell receptor (beta chain) sequence. Its antigen is currently unknown. One entry per CDR3 protein, called by TCRdb with MiXCR from the 5' RACE reads. In the table there are 110,000 to 150,000 distinct CDR3 sequences, 6.6% of which are singletons. The sample comes from a study of T cells after yellow fever vaccination. Study-wide points: Booster sampling recovered most clones from primary vaccination (roughly 97% CD4, 88% CD8). Clonotypes appearing in both CD4 and CD8 compartments existed, and their share was small.

V lost 4 bases and J lost 4; bases outside the gene matches: 10. Germline CDR1 reads MGHDK; CDR2 reads SYGVNS. The CDR3 has 16 residues. V gene TRBV25-1 combines with J gene TRBJ2-1; 7 bases align to TRBD1. The sequence was obtained from a man younger than 45 who received the YFV17D yellow fever vaccine. Sequenced material: CD4+ T cells sorted from PBMCs, taken 10 days after the yellow fever booster vaccination. The CDR3 DNA sequence: TGTGCCAGCAGTGGGGAATTGACAGGGATGTACAATGAGCAGTTCTTC. Translating gives CASSGELTGMYNEQFF.